Below, one TCR beta chain is given with its context. The record originates from a study of T cell changes during pregnancy in multiple sclerosis. Sequencing used immunoSEQ multiplex PCR; TCRdb keeps in-frame clones, though not all of them. The sample gives some 87,000 clones, nearly 95% of which show up once; more than 0.95% is in the top ten. The CDR3 is 12 residues long. Trimming took off 10 bases at V and 4 bases at J, with 13 bases between the two ends. CDR1 is MNHEY, CDR2 SVGAGI, per germline. The source is a female donor with multiple sclerosis, enrolled in a pregnancy study. The chain recombines TRBV6-5 with TRBJ1-1; no reliable D call. Here the sequenced sample was peripheral blood, taken in the second trimester of pregnancy. CDR3 region: CATSLSGTEAFF. The CDR3, as DNA: TGTGCCACTTCCTTGAGTGGCACTGAAGCTTTCTTT.